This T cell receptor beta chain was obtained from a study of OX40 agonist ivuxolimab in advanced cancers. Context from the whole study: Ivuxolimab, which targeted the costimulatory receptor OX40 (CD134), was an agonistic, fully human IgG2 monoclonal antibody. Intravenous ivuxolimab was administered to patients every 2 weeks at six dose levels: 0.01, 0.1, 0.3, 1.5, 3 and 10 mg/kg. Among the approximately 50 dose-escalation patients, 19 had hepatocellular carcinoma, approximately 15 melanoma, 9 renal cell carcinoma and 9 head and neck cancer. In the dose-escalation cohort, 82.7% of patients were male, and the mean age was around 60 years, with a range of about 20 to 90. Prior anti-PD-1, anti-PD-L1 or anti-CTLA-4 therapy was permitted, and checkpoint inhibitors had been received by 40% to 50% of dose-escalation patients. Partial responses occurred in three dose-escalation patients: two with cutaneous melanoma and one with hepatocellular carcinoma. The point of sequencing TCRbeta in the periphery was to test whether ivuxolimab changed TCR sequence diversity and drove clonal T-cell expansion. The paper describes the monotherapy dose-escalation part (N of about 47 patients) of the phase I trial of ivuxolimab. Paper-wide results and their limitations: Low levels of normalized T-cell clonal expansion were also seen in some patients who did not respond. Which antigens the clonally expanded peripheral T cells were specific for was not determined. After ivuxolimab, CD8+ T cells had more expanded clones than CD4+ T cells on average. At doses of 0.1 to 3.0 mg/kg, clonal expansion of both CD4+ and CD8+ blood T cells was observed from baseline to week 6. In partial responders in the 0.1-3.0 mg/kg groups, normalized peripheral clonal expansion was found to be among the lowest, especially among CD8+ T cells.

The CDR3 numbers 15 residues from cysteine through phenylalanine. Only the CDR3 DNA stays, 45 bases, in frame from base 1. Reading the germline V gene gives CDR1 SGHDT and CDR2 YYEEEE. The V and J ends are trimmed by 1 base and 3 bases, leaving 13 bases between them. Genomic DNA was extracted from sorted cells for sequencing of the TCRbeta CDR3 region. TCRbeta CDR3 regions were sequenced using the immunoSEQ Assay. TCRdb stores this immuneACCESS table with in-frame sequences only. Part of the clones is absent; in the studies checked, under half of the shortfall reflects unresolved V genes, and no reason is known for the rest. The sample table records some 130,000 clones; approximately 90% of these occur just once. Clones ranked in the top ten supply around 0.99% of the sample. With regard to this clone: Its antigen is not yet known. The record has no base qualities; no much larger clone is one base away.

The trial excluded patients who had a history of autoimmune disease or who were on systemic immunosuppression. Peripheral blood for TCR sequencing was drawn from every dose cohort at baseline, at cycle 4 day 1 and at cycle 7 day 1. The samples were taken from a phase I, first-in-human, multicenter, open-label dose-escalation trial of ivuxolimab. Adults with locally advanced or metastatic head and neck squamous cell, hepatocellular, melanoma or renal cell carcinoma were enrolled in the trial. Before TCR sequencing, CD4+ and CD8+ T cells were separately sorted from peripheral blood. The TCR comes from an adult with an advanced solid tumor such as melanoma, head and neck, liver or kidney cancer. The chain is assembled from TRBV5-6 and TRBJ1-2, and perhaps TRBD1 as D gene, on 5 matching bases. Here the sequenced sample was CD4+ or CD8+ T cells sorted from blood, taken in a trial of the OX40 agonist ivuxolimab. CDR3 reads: CASSLIHQGDYGYTF. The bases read TGTGCCAGCAGCTTGATTCACCAGGGAGACTATGGCTACACCTTC. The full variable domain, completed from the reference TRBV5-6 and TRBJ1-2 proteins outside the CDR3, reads DAGVTQSPTHLIKTRGQQVTLRCSPKSGHDTVSWYQQALGQGPQFIFQYYEEEERQRGNFPDRFSGHQFPNYSSELNVNALLLGDSALYLCASSLIHQGDYGYTFGSGTRLTVV.